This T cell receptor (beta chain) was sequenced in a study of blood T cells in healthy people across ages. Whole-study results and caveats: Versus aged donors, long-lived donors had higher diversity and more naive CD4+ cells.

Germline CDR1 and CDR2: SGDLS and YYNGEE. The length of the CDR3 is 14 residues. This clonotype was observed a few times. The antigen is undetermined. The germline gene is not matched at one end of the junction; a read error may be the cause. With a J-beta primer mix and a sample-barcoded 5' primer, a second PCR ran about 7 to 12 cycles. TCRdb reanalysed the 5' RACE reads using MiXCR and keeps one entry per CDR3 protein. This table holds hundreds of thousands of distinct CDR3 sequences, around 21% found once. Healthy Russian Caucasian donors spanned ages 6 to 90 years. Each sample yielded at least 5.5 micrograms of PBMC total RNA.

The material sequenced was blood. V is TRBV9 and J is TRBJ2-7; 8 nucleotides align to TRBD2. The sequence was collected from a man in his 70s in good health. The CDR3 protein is CASSQREFYNEQHF. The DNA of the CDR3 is TGTGCCAGCAGCCAGCGGGAGTTTTATAACGAGCAGCACTTC.